Included here is one T cell receptor beta chain sequence, with context. The read ends 3 residues before the CDR3 terminus; that terminus is restored from the germline J gene. These data are taken from a study of T cells in women clearing cervical HPV infection. The wider study: Controls gave blood once infection was undetectable; cases at lesion identification. Cases' blood sampling followed lesion detection by median around 23 weeks (90 to 200). HLA type could not be excluded as a confounder.

The method was immunoSEQ multiplex PCR; TCRdb's version includes in-frame clones alone and lacks a portion of them. The clone table shows roughly 30,000 clones, with the ten largest holding around 3.2%. V was cut by 3 bases and J by 3 bases, with 12 bases left in between. The CDR3 is 13 amino acids. Germline V gives CDR1 SQVTM, CDR2 ANQGSEA. Dot-blot hybridization genotyped cervical HPV amplified with MY09/MY11 PCR. The specimen was blood buffy coat. The receptor was derived from a woman between 18 and 70 years old with a cervical HPV16 infection that either progressed to CIN3+ or cleared (not recorded which). This chain joins TRBV29-1 and TRBJ2-7; TRBD1 might be the D (6 bases). This CDR3 is CSVDGQGNYEQYF. The part of the CDR3 DNA that was read is TGCAGCGTTGACGGCCAGGGGAACTACGAG.